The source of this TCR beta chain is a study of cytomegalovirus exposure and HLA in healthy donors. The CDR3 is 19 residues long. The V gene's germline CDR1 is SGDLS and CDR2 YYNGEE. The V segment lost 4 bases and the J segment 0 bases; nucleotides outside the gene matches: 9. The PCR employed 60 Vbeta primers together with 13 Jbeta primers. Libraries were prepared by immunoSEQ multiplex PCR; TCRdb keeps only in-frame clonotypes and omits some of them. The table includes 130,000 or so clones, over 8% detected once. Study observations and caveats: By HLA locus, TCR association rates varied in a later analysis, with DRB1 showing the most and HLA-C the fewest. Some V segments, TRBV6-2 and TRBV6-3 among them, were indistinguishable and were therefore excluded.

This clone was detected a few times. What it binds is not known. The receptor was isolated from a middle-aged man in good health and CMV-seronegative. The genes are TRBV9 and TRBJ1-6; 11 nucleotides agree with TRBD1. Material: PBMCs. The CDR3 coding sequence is TGTGCCAGCAGCCCCACGGACAGGGGGCAGAGCTCCTATAATTCACCCCTCCACTTT. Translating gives CASSPTDRGQSSYNSPLHF.